Below are 15 T cell receptor beta chains sequenced from a single sample in a study of OX40 agonist ivuxolimab in advanced cancers. Produced via immunoSEQ multiplex PCR; TCRdb's table is partial and in-frame only. The table shows around 150,000 clones, with 93% occurring only once. This specimen consisted of CD4+ or CD8+ T cells sorted from blood, obtained in a trial of the OX40 agonist ivuxolimab. The receptors shown here come from an adult with an advanced solid tumor such as melanoma, head and neck, liver or kidney cancer.

The rearrangement uses TRBV10-3 and TRBJ1-2; D is perhaps TRBD1 (5 bases). Per germline, CDR1 ENHRY and CDR2 SYGVKD. This CDR3 region has 15 residues. The V end was cut by 0 bases, the J end by 6 bases, with 14 bases between. The CDR3 nucleotides are TGTGCCATCAGTGAGTCGGCGACAGCCCGAAATGGCTACACCTTC. This encodes CAISESATARNGYTF.

V and J are TRBV6-6 and TRBJ1-5; D unclear. With 9 bases removed from V and 0 bases from J, the gap between germline ends came to 12 bases. The V gene's germline CDR1 is MNHNY and CDR2 SVGAGI (reference sequence). The CDR3 is 14 residues long. DNA of the CDR3: TGTGCCAGTCTAGCGGTGAATAGCAATCAGCCCCAGCATTTT. Its translation is CASLAVNSNQPQHF.

This chain links TRBV18 with TRBJ2-3, with 7 bases identical to TRBD1. Germline-derived CDR1 and CDR2 are KGHSH and LQKENI. The J segment lost 5 bases and the V segment lost 3 bases, leaving 2 bases of the junction unmatched. This CDR3 region has 13 residues. CDR3 bases: TGTGCCAGCTCACCTACAGGGGTAGATACGCAGTATTTT. It encodes CASSPTGVDTQYF.

At least ten counts were recorded for this clone. V usage is TRBV2 and J usage is TRBJ2-1; TRBD2 matches at 10 bases. The CDR3 loop spans 16 amino acids. Trimming took 2 bases from V and 3 from J; bases not matched to a gene: 4. Germline V lookup: CDR1 SNHLY, CDR2 FYNNEI. The CDR3 DNA reads TGTGCCAGCAGTGAATGGACTAGCGGACTCTACAATGAGCAGTTCTTC. As protein: CASSEWTSGLYNEQFF.

The chain recombines TRBV11-3 with TRBJ2-5; possibly TRBD1 for D (6 bases). From germline, CDR1 is SGHNT and CDR2 YENEEA. The V end was cut by 5 bases, the J end by 5 bases, with 12 bases between. The CDR3 covers 13 residues. The CDR3 coding sequence is TGTGCCAGCAGCACAGGGTTGGGGGAGACCCAGTACTTC. It translates to CASSTGLGETQYF. Looking up the rest from reference TRBV11-3 and TRBJ2-5 gives the full variable domain: EAGVVQSPRYKIIEKKQPVAFWCNPISGHNTLYWYLQNLGQGPELLIRYENEEAVDDSQLPKDRFSAERLKGVDSTLKIQPAELGDSAVYLCASSTGLGETQYFGPGTRLLVL.

The J gene is TRBJ2-5, the V gene TRBV28; 9 bases are shared with TRBD2. In germline, CDR1 is MDHEN, CDR2 SYDVKM. The CDR3 spans 15 residues. V lost 7 bases and J lost 1; bases outside the gene matches: 7. The CDR3 sequence is CASTGVAGVQETQYF. The CDR3 DNA reads as TGTGCCAGCACTGGGGTAGCGGGAGTCCAAGAGACCCAGTACTTC.

The rearrangement uses TRBV19 and TRBJ2-7; 14 bases match TRBD2. Trimming removed 5 bases from V and 0 bases from J; junction bases left unmatched: 6. CDR1 and CDR2 from the germline V gene are LNHDA and SQIVND (reference sequence). The CDR3 contains 17 residues. CDR3 sequence: CASSSTSGGASSYEQYF. The CDR3 DNA sequence: TGTGCCAGTAGTTCGACTAGCGGGGGGGCCAGCTCCTACGAGCAGTACTTC.

The chain has TRBV18 and TRBJ1-4, with D possibly matching TRBD1 (5 bases). Germline V gives CDR1 KGHSH, CDR2 LQKENI. Trimming removed 3 bases at V and 1 base at J, with 15 bases between. The CDR3 has 17 residues. The CDR3 loop is CASSPSMQGGTNEKLFF. The CDR3 region has the DNA TGTGCCAGCTCACCCTCTATGCAGGGTGGAACTAATGAAAAACTGTTTTTT.

This clone was picked up a small number of times. V gene TRBV9 combines with J gene TRBJ1-1; D not certain. V dropped 2 bases and J dropped 1 base, with 6 bases sitting between them. The germline V gene has CDR1 SGDLS and CDR2 YYNGEE. The CDR3 sequence is 13 residues long. CDR3 DNA: TGTGCCAGCAGCGTTCACTCGAACACTGAAGCTTTCTTT. It translates to CASSVHSNTEAFF.

Remarks on this clone: Other DNA sequences in this specimen translate into the identical CDR3. The V call is TRBV9, the J call TRBJ2-5; 8 bases align to TRBD2. Trimming cost V 4 bases and J 5 bases; bases outside gene matches: 16. The CDR3 spans 17 residues. From germline, CDR1 is SGDLS and CDR2 YYNGEE. This chain's CDR3 is CASSRGGGGRQAETQYF. DNA of the CDR3: TGTGCCAGCAGCAGGGGTGGCGGGGGGCGTCAGGCGGAGACCCAGTACTTC.

This rearrangement joins TRBV11-3 to TRBJ1-1; D is possibly TRBD1 (5 bases). From germline, CDR1 is SGHNT and CDR2 YENEEA. The V and J ends lost 8 bases and 1 base respectively, with 14 bases between them. The CDR3 length is 14 residues. The CDR3 DNA reads TGTGCCAGCTCATGGTGGGGGAGGAACACTGAAGCTTTCTTT. It specifies CASSWWGRNTEAFF.

This rearrangement joins TRBV18 to TRBJ2-7, with D possibly being TRBD1 (5 bases). The CDR3 covers 16 residues. Germline V gene lookup returns CDR1 KGHSH and CDR2 LQKENI. Trimming stripped 3 bases from V and 0 bases from J, with 15 bases between. CDR3 in amino acids: CASSPNPRTSSYEQYF. For the CDR3, the DNA is TGTGCCAGCTCACCGAACCCTCGGACAAGCTCCTACGAGCAGTACTTC.

V and J are TRBV6-5 and TRBJ1-1, with D tentatively TRBD1 (5 bases). V was clipped by 0 bases and J by 5 bases, with 7 bases between them. Germline V gene data show CDR1 as MNHEY and CDR2 as SVGAGI. This CDR3 is built from 13 residues. CDR3 sequence (DNA): TGTGCCAGCAGTTACTCGAGGACAACTGAAGCTTTCTTT. Its translation is CASSYSRTTEAFF.

The genes are TRBV6-5 and TRBJ2-5, with D unclear. This CDR3 is built from 15 residues. V lost 6 bases, J lost 5 bases, and 19 bases lay in between. Germline V gene sequence: CDR1 MNHEY, CDR2 SVGAGI. The CDR3 is CASSLRMGGPETQYF. The DNA of the CDR3 is TGTGCCAGCAGCCTTCGGATGGGCGGCCCGGAGACCCAGTACTTC.

The rearrangement links TRBV13 to TRBJ1-6, with D unclear. The CDR3 totals 13 residues. Looked up from germline, CDR1 is PRHDT and CDR2 is FYEKMQ (reference sequence). Trimming shortened V by 5 bases and J by 5 bases, and 7 bases separated the two germline ends. The CDR3 coding sequence is TGTGCCAGCAGCCGCAGAGATAATTCACCCCTCCACTTT. Amino acids: CASSRRDNSPLHF. The full variable domain, in which reference TRBV13 and TRBJ1-6 provide the parts outside the CDR3, is AAGVIQSPRHLIKEKRETATLKCYPIPRHDTVYWYQQGPGQDPQFLISFYEKMQSDKGSIPDRFSAQQFSDYHSELNMSSLELGDSALYFCASSRRDNSPLHFGNGTRLTVT.